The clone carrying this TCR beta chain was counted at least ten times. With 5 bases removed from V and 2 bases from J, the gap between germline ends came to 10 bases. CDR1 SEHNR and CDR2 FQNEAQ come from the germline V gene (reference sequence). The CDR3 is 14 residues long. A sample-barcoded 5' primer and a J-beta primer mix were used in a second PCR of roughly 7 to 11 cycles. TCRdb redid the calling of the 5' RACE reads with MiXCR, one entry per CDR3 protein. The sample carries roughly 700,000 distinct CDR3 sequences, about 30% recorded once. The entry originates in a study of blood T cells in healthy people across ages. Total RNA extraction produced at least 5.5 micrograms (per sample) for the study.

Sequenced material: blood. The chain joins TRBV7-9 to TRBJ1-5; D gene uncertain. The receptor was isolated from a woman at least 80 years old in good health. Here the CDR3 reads CASSRSGGNQPQHF. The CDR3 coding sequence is TGTGCCAGCAGCCGTAGCGGGGGCAATCAGCCCCAGCATTTT.